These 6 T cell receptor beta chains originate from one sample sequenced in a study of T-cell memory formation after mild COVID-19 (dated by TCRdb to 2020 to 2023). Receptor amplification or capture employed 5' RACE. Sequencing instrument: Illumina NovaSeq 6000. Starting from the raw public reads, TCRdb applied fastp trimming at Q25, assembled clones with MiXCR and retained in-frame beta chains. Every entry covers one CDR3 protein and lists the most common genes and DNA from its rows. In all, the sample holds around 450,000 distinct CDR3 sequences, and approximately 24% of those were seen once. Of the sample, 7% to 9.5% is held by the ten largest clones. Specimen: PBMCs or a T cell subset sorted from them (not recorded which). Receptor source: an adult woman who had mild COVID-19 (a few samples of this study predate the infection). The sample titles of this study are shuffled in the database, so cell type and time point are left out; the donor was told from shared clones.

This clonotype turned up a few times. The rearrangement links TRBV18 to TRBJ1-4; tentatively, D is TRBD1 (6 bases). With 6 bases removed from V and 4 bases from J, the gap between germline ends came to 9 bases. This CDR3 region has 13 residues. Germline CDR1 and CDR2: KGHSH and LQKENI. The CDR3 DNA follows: TGTGCCAGCTCTGGACAGCGTAATGAAAAACTGTTTTTT. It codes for CASSGQRNEKLFF. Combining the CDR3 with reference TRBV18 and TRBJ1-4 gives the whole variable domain NAGVMQNPRHLVRRRGQEARLRCSPMKGHSHVYWYRQLPEEGLKFMVYLQKENIIDESGMPKERFSAEFPKEGPSILRIQQVVRGDSAAYFCASSGQRNEKLFFGSGTQLSVL.

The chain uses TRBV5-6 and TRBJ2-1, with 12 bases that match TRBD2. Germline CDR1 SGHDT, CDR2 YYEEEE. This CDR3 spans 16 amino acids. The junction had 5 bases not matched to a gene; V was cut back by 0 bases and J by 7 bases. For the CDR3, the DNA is TGTGCCAGCAGCTTGGCCGGGACTAGCGGGTCAAATGAGCAGTTCTTC. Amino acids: CASSLAGTSGSNEQFF.

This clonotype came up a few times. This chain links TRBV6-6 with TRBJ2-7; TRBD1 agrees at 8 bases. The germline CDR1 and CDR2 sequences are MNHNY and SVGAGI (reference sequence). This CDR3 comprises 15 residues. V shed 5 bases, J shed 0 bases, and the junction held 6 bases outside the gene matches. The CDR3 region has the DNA TGTGCCAGCAGTGCCCCGACAGGGGACTCCTACGAGCAGTACTTC. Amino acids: CASSAPTGDSYEQYF.

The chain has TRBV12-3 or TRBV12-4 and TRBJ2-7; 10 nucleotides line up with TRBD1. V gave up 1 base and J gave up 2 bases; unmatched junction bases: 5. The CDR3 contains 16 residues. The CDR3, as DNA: TGTGCCAGCAGTTTAGTCGGACAGGGGGTGGCCTACGAGCAGTACTTC. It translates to CASSLVGQGVAYEQYF.

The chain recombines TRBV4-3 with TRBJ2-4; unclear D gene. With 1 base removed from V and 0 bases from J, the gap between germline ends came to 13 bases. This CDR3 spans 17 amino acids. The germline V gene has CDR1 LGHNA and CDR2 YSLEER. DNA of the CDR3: TGCGCCAGCAGCCAAGTTGGAAGGGTTCTAGCCAAAAACATTCAGTACTTC. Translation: CASSQVGRVLAKNIQYF.

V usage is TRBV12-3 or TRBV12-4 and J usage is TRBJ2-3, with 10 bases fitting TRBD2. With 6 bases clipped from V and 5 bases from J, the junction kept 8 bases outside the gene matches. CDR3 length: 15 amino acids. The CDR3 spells CASRPGAGGQDTQYF. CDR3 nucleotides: TGTGCCAGCAGACCCGGAGCGGGGGGGCAAGATACGCAGTATTTT.